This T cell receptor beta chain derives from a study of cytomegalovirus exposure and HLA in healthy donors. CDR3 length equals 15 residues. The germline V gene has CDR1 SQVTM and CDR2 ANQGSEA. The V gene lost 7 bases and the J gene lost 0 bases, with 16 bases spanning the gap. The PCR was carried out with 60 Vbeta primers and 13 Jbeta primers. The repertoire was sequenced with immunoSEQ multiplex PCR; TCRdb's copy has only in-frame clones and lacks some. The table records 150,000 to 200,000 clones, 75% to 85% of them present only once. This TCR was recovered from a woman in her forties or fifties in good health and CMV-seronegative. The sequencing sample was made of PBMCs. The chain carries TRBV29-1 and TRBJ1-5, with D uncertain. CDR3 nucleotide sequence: TGCAGCGCGCTGGTGGGCCCCCATAGCAATCAGCCCCAGCATTTT. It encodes CSALVGPHSNQPQHF. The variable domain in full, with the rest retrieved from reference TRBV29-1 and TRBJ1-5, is SAVISQKPSRDICQRGTSLTIQCQVDSQVTMMFWYRQQPGQSLTLIATANQGSEATYESGFVIDKFPISRPNLTFSTLTVSNMSPEDSSIYLCSALVGPHSNQPQHFGDGTRLSIL.